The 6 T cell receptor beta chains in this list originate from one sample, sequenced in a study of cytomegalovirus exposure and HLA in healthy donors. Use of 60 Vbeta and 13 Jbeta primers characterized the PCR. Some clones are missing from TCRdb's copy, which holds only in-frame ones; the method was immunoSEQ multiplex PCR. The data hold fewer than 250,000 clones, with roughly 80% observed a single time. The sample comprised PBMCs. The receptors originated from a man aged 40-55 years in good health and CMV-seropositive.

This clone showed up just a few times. Here the CDR3 reads CASSITVSQGLYNEQFF. The CDR3 bases are TGTGCCAGTAGTATCACGGTATCACAGGGCCTCTACAATGAGCAGTTCTTC. This sequence joins TRBV19 and TRBJ2-1, with D perhaps matching TRBD1 (6 bases). The CDR3 covers 17 residues. Germline V gene sequence: CDR1 LNHDA, CDR2 SQIVND (reference sequence). Between the trimmed V and J ends, which lost 3 bases and 3 bases, there was a span of 18 bases.

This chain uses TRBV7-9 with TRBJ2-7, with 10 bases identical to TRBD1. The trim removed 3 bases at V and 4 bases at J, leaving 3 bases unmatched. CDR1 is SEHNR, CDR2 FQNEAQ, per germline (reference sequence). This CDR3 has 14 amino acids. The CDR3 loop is CASSFGGQGYEQYV. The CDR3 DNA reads TGTGCCAGCAGCTTTGGGGGACAGGGGTACGAGCAGTACGTC.

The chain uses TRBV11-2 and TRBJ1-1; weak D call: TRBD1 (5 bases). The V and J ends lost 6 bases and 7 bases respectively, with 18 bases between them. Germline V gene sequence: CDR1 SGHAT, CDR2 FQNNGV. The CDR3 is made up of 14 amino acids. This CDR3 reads CASRPSAGPSEAFF. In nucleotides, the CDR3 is TGTGCCAGCAGACCCTCTGCGGGACCTAGTGAAGCTTTCTTT.

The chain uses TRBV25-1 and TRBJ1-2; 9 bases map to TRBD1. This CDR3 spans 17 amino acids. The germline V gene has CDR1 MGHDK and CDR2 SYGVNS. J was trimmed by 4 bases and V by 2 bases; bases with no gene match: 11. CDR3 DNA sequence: TGTGCCAGCAGTGAAAGTTCCACAGGGGGCGGGCTCTATGGCTACACCTTC. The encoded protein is CASSESSTGGGLYGYTF.

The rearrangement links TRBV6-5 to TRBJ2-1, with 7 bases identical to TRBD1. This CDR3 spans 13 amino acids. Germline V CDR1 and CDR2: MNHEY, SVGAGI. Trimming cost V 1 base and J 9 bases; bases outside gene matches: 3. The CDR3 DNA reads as TGTGCCAGCAGTTACTTGACAGGGCGTGAGCAGTTCTTC. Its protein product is CASSYLTGREQFF.

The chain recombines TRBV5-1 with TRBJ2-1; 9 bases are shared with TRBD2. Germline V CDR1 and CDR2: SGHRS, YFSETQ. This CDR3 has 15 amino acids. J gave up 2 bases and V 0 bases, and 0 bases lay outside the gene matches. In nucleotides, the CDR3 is TGCGCCAGCAGCTTGGGGACTAGCGCCTACAATGAGCAGTTCTTC. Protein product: CASSLGTSAYNEQFF.